This is a list of T cell receptor beta chains from one sample in a study of T-cell memory formation after mild COVID-19. MiXCR was run by TCRdb on the 5' RACE reads, yielding one entry per CDR3 protein. This table holds some 250,000 distinct CDR3 sequences, about 20% found once. The sample was PBMCs or a T cell subset sorted from them (not recorded which). The source is a man in his late teens or twenties who had mild COVID-19 (a few samples of this study predate the infection). Cell type and time point are not known. The CDR3 runs from the conserved cysteine through the conserved F or W. Each record gives: D gene, V gene, clone size, J gene, CDR3 protein, CDR3 DNA. The D gene is left open where the match is weak. Clone size is not always given. Where it is, it says once, few, many or a class for expanded clones.

d_gene: TRBD1
v_gene: TRBV7-9
abundance: NA
j_gene: TRBJ2-2
CDR3aa: CASSAGGTGYTGELFF
CDR3nt: TGTGCCAGCAGCGCAGGGGGAACAGGATACACCGGGGAGCTGTTTTTT

d_gene: NA
v_gene: TRBV7-9
abundance: NA
j_gene: TRBJ1-5
CDR3aa: CASSLEGGSNQPQHF
CDR3nt: TGTGCCAGCAGCTTAGAGGGGGGGAGCAATCAGCCCCAGCATTTT

d_gene: NA
v_gene: TRBV19
abundance: NA
j_gene: TRBJ1-1
CDR3aa: CASSILTEAFF
CDR3nt: TGTGCCAGTAGTATACTCACTGAAGCTTTCTTT

d_gene: NA
v_gene: TRBV12-3/TRBV12-4
abundance: NA
j_gene: TRBJ1-5
CDR3aa: CASSQGDNQPQHF
CDR3nt: TGTGCCAGCAGTCAGGGAGACAATCAGCCCCAGCATTTT

d_gene: NA
v_gene: TRBV5-1
abundance: NA
j_gene: TRBJ1-1
CDR3aa: CASSGGTWRWVPLGSTEAFF
CDR3nt: TGCGCCAGCAGCGGCGGGACTTGGAGATGGGTCCCTCTCGGTAGCACTGAAGCTTTCTTT

d_gene: NA
v_gene: TRBV6-5
abundance: few
j_gene: TRBJ1-2
CDR3aa: CASSYSPGNYGYTF
CDR3nt: TGTGCCAGCAGTTATTCGCCAGGGAACTATGGCTACACCTTC

d_gene: NA
v_gene: TRBV20-1
abundance: few
j_gene: TRBJ1-5
CDR3aa: CSARQAGQPQHF
CDR3nt: TGCAGTGCCAGGCAGGCGGGGCAGCCCCAGCATTTT

d_gene: NA
v_gene: TRBV7-7
abundance: NA
j_gene: TRBJ1-2
CDR3aa: CASSFETTHGYTF
CDR3nt: TGTGCCAGCAGCTTCGAGACTACACATGGCTACACCTTC

d_gene: NA
v_gene: TRBV7-3
abundance: few
j_gene: TRBJ1-6
CDR3aa: CASSLGQSRPLHF
CDR3nt: TGTGCCAGCAGCTTAGGGCAGTCCAGGCCCCTCCACTTT

d_gene: NA
v_gene: TRBV20-1
abundance: NA
j_gene: TRBJ2-5
CDR3aa: CSASGGLMETQYF
CDR3nt: TGCAGTGCTAGTGGAGGGTTGATGGAGACCCAGTACTTC

d_gene: NA
v_gene: TRBV5-1
abundance: few
j_gene: TRBJ1-4
CDR3aa: CASSFRGADEKLFF
CDR3nt: TGCGCCAGCAGCTTTCGGGGGGCCGATGAAAAACTGTTTTTT

d_gene: NA
v_gene: TRBV6-6
abundance: few
j_gene: TRBJ1-5
CDR3aa: CASGRAYSNQPQHF
CDR3nt: TGTGCCAGCGGTCGGGCATATAGCAATCAGCCCCAGCATTTT

d_gene: NA
v_gene: TRBV18
abundance: few
j_gene: TRBJ2-3
CDR3aa: CASSPAGGTDTQYF
CDR3nt: TGTGCCAGCTCACCCGCAGGGGGCACAGATACGCAGTATTTT

d_gene: TRBD2
v_gene: TRBV3-1
abundance: NA
j_gene: TRBJ2-2
CDR3aa: CASSQLTSGARTGELFF
CDR3nt: TGTGCCAGCAGCCAACTGACTAGCGGGGCACGCACCGGGGAGCTGTTTTTT

d_gene: TRBD1
v_gene: TRBV7-2
abundance: few
j_gene: TRBJ2-5
CDR3aa: CASSPDRGRETQYF
CDR3nt: TGTGCCAGCAGCCCAGACAGGGGGCGCGAGACCCAGTACTTC

d_gene: NA
v_gene: TRBV18
abundance: NA
j_gene: TRBJ1-1
CDR3aa: CASSGLEGTEAFF
CDR3nt: TGTGCCAGCTCAGGCTTAGAAGGCACTGAAGCTTTCTTT

d_gene: NA
v_gene: TRBV3-1
abundance: NA
j_gene: TRBJ2-2
CDR3aa: CASSHRPATGELFF
CDR3nt: TGTGCCAGCAGCCACAGGCCCGCCACCGGGGAGCTGTTTTTT

d_gene: TRBD2
v_gene: TRBV15
abundance: few
j_gene: TRBJ2-7
CDR3aa: CATSRGGPEGREQYF
CDR3nt: TGTGCCACCAGCCGGGGGGGCCCCGAAGGTCGCGAGCAGTACTTC

d_gene: NA
v_gene: TRBV5-1
abundance: few
j_gene: TRBJ1-5
CDR3aa: CASSEMAGKQPQHF
CDR3nt: TGCGCCAGCAGCGAAATGGCAGGGAAGCAGCCCCAGCATTTT

d_gene: TRBD1
v_gene: TRBV7-8
abundance: few
j_gene: TRBJ2-1
CDR3aa: CASSPGQGPGYEQFF
CDR3nt: TGTGCCAGCAGCCCCGGACAGGGGCCGGGTTATGAGCAGTTCTTC

d_gene: NA
v_gene: TRBV6-2/TRBV6-3
abundance: few
j_gene: TRBJ2-3
CDR3aa: CASRGWDPGTDTQYF
CDR3nt: TGTGCCAGCAGGGGTTGGGACCCTGGCACAGATACGCAGTATTTT

d_gene: NA
v_gene: TRBV7-2
abundance: NA
j_gene: TRBJ2-3
CDR3aa: CASSSQTGPDTQYF
CDR3nt: TGTGCCAGCAGCTCCCAGACAGGTCCAGATACGCAGTATTTT

d_gene: TRBD2
v_gene: TRBV2
abundance: NA
j_gene: TRBJ2-3
CDR3aa: CASSAREEDTQYF
CDR3nt: TGTGCCAGCAGTGCCCGGGAGGAGGATACGCAGTATTTT

d_gene: NA
v_gene: TRBV5-1
abundance: few
j_gene: TRBJ2-7
CDR3aa: CASSLERVDYEQYF
CDR3nt: TGCGCCAGCAGCTTGGAGAGAGTAGACTACGAGCAGTACTTC

d_gene: NA
v_gene: TRBV9
abundance: few
j_gene: TRBJ2-1
CDR3aa: CASSVAVRALTRFNEQFF
CDR3nt: TGTGCCAGCAGCGTTGCGGTCAGGGCCCTAACCCGCTTCAATGAGCAGTTCTTC

d_gene: TRBD2
v_gene: TRBV7-2
abundance: many
j_gene: TRBJ2-5
CDR3aa: CASSLISGGAQIQETQYF
CDR3nt: TGTGCCAGCAGCTTAATTAGCGGGGGAGCCCAAATCCAAGAGACCCAGTACTTC

d_gene: NA
v_gene: TRBV5-6
abundance: few
j_gene: TRBJ1-1
CDR3aa: CASSLDRTEAFF
CDR3nt: TGTGCCAGCAGCTTGGATCGGACTGAAGCTTTCTTT

d_gene: NA
v_gene: TRBV9
abundance: few
j_gene: TRBJ2-2
CDR3aa: CASSGNVAGDTGELFF
CDR3nt: TGTGCCAGCAGCGGCAATGTGGCAGGGGACACCGGGGAGCTGTTTTTT